These 9 T cell receptor beta chains share one sample of origin, sequenced in a study of OX40 agonist ivuxolimab in advanced cancers. Only in-frame clones appear in the TCRdb table, and some are missing; sequencing was by immunoSEQ multiplex PCR. The repertoire holds about 46,000 clones, approximately 91% seen once, with 10% to 15% in the top ten. The sample here was CD4+ or CD8+ T cells sorted from blood, taken in a trial of the OX40 agonist ivuxolimab. The receptors stem from an adult with an advanced solid tumor such as melanoma, head and neck, liver or kidney cancer.

This clone has only one observation. This chain joins TRBV27 and TRBJ2-2; perhaps TRBD1 as D (5 bases). The V end lost 4 bases, the J end lost 6 bases, and 12 bases lay between the germline ends. The V gene's germline CDR1 is MNHEY and CDR2 SMNVEV (reference sequence). This CDR3 spans 14 amino acids. CDR3 in amino acids: CASSSADTAGELFF. The CDR3 DNA follows: TGTGCCAGCAGTTCCGCGGACACGGCCGGGGAGCTGTTTTTT.

The rearrangement uses TRBV7-3 and TRBJ1-2; tentatively, D is TRBD1 (5 bases). This CDR3 has 17 amino acids. The V end was cut by 6 bases, the J end by 4 bases, with 24 bases between. CDR1 and CDR2 (germline): SGHTA, FQGTGA. The CDR3 protein is CASRVRDSREMGYGYTF. The CDR3 DNA is TGTGCCAGCAGGGTCCGGGACTCCAGGGAGATGGGCTATGGCTACACCTTC.

This chain uses TRBV6-1 with TRBJ2-5, with D possibly being TRBD1 (5 bases). Germline CDR1 is MNHNS and CDR2 is SASEGT. The CDR3 is 13 residues long. V was trimmed by 7 bases and J by 5 bases, leaving 14 bases between them. CDR3 loop: CASTNIRVETQYF. The CDR3 nucleotides read TGTGCCAGCACGAATATCAGGGTTGAGACCCAGTACTTC.

The chain recombines TRBV5-6 with TRBJ2-2, with 14 bases fitting TRBD2. In germline, CDR1 is SGHDT, CDR2 YYEEEE. The CDR3 length is 19 residues. The J segment lost 0 bases and the V segment lost 4 bases, leaving 8 bases of the junction unmatched. The CDR3 DNA is TGTGCCAGCAGCCGAAACGGACTAGCGGGGGGCACGAACACCGGGGAGCTGTTTTTT. Translating gives CASSRNGLAGGTNTGELFF.

The chain recombines TRBV13 with TRBJ1-2, with 7 bases identical to TRBD1. Trimming at V came to 0 bases and at J to 3 bases, leaving 16 bases not matched to a gene. Germline-derived CDR1 and CDR2 are PRHDT and FYEKMQ (reference sequence). The CDR3 totals 19 residues. The CDR3 sequence is CASSLGRRGPGEDHYGYTF. The CDR3 nucleotides are TGTGCCAGCAGCTTAGGCCGTAGGGGGCCCGGCGAAGACCACTATGGCTACACCTTC.

By share, this clone ranks as medium-sized. The chain carries TRBV12-5 and TRBJ2-1; no clear D gene. This CDR3 comprises 13 residues. The ends were cut back, 1 base at V and 5 bases at J, with 6 bases in the middle. Germline V gene data show CDR1 as LGHNT and CDR2 as FRNRAP. The CDR3 protein is CASGLGTHNEQFF. The DNA of the CDR3 is TGTGCTAGTGGTTTGGGCACTCACAATGAGCAGTTCTTC. Drawing the rest from reference TRBV12-5 and TRBJ2-1, the complete variable domain is DARVTQTPRHKVTEMGQEVTMRCQPILGHNTVFWYRQTMMQGLELLAYFRNRAPLDDSGMPKDRFSAEMPDATLATLKIQPSEPRDSAVYFCASGLGTHNEQFFGPGTRLTVL.

The genes are TRBV19 and TRBJ1-6; 7 positions agree with TRBD1. The CDR3 loop spans 14 amino acids. Germline assignment: CDR1 LNHDA and CDR2 SQIVND (reference sequence). Losses at the gene ends were 4 bases for V and 8 bases for J; bases not matched to a gene: 5. CDR3 amino acids: CASSTGTVHSPLHF. CDR3 DNA sequence: TGTGCCAGTAGTACCGGGACAGTGCATTCACCCCTCCACTTT.

The CDR3 region is CASNRDSNTGELFF. The DNA for the CDR3 is TGTGCCAGCAATAGGGACTCCAACACCGGGGAGCTGTTTTTT. J is TRBJ2-2 and V is TRBV9; D is possibly TRBD2 (6 bases). The V end was cut by 6 bases, the J end by 2 bases, with 11 bases between. Looked up from germline, CDR1 is SGDLS and CDR2 is YYNGEE. The CDR3 loop spans 14 amino acids.

The chain has TRBV9 and TRBJ1-2, with D hard to call. CDR1 SGDLS and CDR2 YYNGEE come from the germline V gene. The germline V and J ends were trimmed by 0 bases and 2 bases, with 11 bases remaining between them. CDR3 length: 15 amino acids. In DNA, the CDR3 is TGTGCCAGCAGCGTAGATGGAGGGCTAAACTATGGCTACACCTTC. This sequence encodes CASSVDGGLNYGYTF.